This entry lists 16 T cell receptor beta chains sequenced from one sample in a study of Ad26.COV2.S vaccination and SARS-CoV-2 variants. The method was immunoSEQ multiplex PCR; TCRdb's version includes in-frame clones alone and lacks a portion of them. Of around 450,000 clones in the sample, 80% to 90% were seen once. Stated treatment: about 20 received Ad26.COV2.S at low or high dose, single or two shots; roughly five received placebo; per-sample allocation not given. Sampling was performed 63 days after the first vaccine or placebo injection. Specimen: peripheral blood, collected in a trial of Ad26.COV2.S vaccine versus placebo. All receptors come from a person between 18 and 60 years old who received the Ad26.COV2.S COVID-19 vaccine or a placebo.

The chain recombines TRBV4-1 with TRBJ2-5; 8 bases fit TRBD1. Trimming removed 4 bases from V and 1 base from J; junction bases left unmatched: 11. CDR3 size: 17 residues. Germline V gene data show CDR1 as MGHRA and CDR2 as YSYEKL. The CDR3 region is CASSRIRDRLTQETQYF. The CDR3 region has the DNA TGCGCCAGCAGCCGAATACGGGACAGGTTAACCCAAGAGACCCAGTACTTC.

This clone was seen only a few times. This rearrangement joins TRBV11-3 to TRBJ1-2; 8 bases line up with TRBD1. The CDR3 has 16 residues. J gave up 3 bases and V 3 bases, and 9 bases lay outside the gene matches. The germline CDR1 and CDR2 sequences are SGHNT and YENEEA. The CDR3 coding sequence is TGTGCCAGCAGCTTTCCCCGCCCGGACAGGGACTATGGCTACACCTTC. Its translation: CASSFPRPDRDYGYTF.

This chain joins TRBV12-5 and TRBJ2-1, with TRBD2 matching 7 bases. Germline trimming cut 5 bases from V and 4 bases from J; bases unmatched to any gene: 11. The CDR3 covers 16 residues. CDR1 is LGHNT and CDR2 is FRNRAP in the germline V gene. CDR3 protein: CASGGPFAGDYNEQFF. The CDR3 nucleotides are TGTGCTAGTGGTGGCCCCTTTGCGGGGGATTACAATGAGCAGTTCTTC.

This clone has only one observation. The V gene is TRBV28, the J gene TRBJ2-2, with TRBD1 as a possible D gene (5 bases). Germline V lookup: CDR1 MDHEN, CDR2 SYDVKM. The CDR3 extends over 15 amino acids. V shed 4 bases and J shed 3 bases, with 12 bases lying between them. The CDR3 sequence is CASSSPGRDTGELFF. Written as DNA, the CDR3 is TGTGCCAGCAGTTCCCCCGGCAGGGACACCGGGGAGCTGTTTTTT.

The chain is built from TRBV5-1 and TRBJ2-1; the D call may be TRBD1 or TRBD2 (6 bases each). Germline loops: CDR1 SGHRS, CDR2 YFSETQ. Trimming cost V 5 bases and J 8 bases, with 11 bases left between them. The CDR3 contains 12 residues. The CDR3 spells CASRPGGDEQFF. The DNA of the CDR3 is TGCGCCAGCAGGCCCGGGGGCGATGAGCAGTTCTTC.

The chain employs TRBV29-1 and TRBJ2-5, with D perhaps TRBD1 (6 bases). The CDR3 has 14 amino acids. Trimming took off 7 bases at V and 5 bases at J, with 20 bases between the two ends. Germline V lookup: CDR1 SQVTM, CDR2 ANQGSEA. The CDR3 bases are TGCAGCGGCAGGGGTGATTGGGGCGCGGAGACCCAGTACTTC. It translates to CSGRGDWGAETQYF.

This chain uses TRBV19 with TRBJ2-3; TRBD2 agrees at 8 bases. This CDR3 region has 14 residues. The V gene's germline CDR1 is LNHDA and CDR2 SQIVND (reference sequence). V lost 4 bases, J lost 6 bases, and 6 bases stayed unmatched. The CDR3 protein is CASSSGRIGDTQYF. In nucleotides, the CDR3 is TGTGCCAGTAGTAGCGGGAGGATCGGGGATACGCAGTATTTT.

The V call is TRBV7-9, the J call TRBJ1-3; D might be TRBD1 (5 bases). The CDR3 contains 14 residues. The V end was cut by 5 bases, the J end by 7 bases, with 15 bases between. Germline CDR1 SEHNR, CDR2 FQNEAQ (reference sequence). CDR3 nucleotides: TGTGCCAGCAGCCCTCAGACAGTCTCGAACACCATATATTTT. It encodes CASSPQTVSNTIYF.

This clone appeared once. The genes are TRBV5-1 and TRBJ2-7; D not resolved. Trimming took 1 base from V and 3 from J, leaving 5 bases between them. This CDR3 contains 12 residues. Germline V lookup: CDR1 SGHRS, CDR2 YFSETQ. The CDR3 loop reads CASSLNSYEQYF. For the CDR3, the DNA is TGCGCCAGCAGCTTGAATAGCTACGAGCAGTACTTC.

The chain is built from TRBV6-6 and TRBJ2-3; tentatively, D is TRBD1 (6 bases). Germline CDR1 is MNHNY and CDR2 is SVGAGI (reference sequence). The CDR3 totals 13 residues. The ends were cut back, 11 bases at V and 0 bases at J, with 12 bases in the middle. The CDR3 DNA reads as TGTGCCGCAGGGGCCGCTAGCACAGATACGCAGTATTTT. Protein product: CAAGAASTDTQYF.

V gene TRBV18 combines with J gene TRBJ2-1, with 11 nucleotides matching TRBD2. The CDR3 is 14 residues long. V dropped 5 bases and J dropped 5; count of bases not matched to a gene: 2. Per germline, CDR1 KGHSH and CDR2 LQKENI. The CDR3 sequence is CASSTSGRDNEQFF. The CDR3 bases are TGTGCCAGCTCAACTAGCGGGAGAGACAATGAGCAGTTCTTC.

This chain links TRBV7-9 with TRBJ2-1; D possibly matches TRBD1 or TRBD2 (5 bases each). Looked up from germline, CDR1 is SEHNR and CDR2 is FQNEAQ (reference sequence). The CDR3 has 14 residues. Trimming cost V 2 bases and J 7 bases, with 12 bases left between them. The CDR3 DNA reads TGTGCCAGCAGCTTAAGGGACGACAAAAATGAGCAGTTCTTC. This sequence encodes CASSLRDDKNEQFF.

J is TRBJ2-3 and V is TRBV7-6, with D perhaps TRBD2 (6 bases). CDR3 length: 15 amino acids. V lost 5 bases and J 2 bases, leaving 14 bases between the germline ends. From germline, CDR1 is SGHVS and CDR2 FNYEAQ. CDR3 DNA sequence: TGTGCCAGCAGCCCACGAAGGACTACCACAGATACGCAGTATTTT. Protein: CASSPRRTTTDTQYF.

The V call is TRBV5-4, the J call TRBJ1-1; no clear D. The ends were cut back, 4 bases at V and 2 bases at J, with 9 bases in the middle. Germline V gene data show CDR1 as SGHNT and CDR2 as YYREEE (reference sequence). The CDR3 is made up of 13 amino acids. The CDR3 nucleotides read TGTGCCAGCAGCCTCAATGTCAACACTGAAGCTTTCTTT. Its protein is CASSLNVNTEAFF.

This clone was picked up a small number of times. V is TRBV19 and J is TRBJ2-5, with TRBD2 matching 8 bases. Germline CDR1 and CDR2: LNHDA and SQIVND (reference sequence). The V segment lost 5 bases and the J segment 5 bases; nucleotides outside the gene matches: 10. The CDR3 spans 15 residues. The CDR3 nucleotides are TGTGCCAGTAGTCGAAGCGGGAGCGGGGCGGAGACCCAGTACTTC. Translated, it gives CASSRSGSGAETQYF.

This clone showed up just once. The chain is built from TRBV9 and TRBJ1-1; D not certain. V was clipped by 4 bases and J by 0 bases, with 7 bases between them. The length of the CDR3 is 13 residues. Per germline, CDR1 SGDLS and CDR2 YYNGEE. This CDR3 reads CASSLRMNTEAFF. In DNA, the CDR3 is TGTGCCAGCAGCTTACGGATGAACACTGAAGCTTTCTTT.